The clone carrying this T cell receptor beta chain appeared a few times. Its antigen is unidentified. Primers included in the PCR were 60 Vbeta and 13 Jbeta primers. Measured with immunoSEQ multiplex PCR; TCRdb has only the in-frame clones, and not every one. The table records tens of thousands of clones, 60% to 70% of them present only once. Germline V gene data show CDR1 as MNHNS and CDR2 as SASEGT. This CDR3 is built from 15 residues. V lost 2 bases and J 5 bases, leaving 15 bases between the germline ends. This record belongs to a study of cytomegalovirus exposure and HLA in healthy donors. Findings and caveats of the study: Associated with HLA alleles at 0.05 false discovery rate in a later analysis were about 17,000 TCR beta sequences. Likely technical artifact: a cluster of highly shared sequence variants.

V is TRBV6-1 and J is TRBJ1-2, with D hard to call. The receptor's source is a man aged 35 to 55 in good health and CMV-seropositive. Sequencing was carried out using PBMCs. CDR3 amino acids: CASSEMEGFGYGYTF. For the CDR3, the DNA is TGTGCCAGCAGTGAAATGGAGGGTTTTGGGTATGGCTACACCTTC.